The rows below give T cell receptor beta chains drawn from one sample of a study of T cells in Graves' hyperthyroidism and ophthalmopathy. A single record per CDR3 protein comes from TCRdb applying MiXCR to the multiplex PCR reads. Of a few hundred thousand distinct CDR3 sequences in the sample, about 21% were seen once. Sequences were obtained from blood. The receptors here all came from a woman in her forties or fifties with Graves' hyperthyroidism. The CDR3 runs from the conserved cysteine through the conserved F or W. A D gene is named only where the DNA matches it firmly. Size is omitted from some rows. Given values are once, few, many or a class for expanded clones.

j_call v_call clone_size d_call cdr3_aa cdr3_nt
TRBJ1-1 TRBV9 many - CASSAPPGQLNTEAFF TGTGCCAGCAGCGCTCCCCCGGGACAATTGAACACTGAAGCTTTCTTT
TRBJ1-4 TRBV28 - - CASSSVGSTNEKLFF TGTGCCAGCAGTTCAGTGGGATCGACTAATGAAAAACTGTTTTTT
TRBJ1-1 TRBV10-3 many TRBD1 CAISDRTGNTEAFF TGTGCCATCAGTGACAGGACAGGGAACACTGAAGCTTTCTTT
TRBJ2-5 TRBV20-1 many - CSARRWGMKETQYF TGCAGTGCTAGGAGGTGGGGGATGAAGGAGACCCAGTACTTC
TRBJ1-5 TRBV19 few - CASRDGTQPQHF TGTGCCAGTAGGGACGGGACTCAGCCCCAGCATTTT
TRBJ1-1 TRBV5-1 few - CASSFVSSGHTEAFF TGCGCCAGCAGCTTTGTAAGTTCAGGGCACACTGAAGCTTTCTTT
TRBJ1-1 TRBV30 many - CAWSHSLNTEAFF TGTGCCTGGAGTCACAGCTTGAACACTGAAGCTTTCTTT
TRBJ2-2 TRBV20-1 many - CSARDGTTLNGELFF TGCAGTGCTAGGGACGGGACCACCTTAAACGGGGAGCTGTTTTTT
TRBJ1-1 TRBV10-3 - - CATRGNTEASF TGTGCCACTAGGGGAAACACTGAAGCTTCCTTT
TRBJ2-6 TRBV11-2 many TRBD2 CASSRLAGTMGANVLTF TGTGCCAGCTCAAGACTAGCGGGAACGATGGGGGCCAACGTCCTGACTTTC
TRBJ2-7 TRBV27 many TRBD2 CASSIAGGLAYEQYF TGTGCCAGCAGTATAGCGGGGGGCTTAGCCTACGAGCAGTACTTC
TRBJ2-1 TRBV5-8 many TRBD2 CASSLMGTSGWNNEQFF TGTGCCAGCAGCTTGATGGGGACTAGCGGGTGGAACAATGAGCAGTTCTTC
TRBJ1-1 TRBV7-2 once - CASSFPHLRNTEAFF TGTGCCAGCAGCTTTCCCCACCTCAGAAACACTGAAGCTTTCTTT
TRBJ2-1 TRBV20-1 - TRBD2 CSAPVLAGAYNEQFF TGCAGTGCTCCCGTTTTAGCGGGCGCCTACAATGAGCAGTTCTTC
TRBJ2-3 TRBV12-3/TRBV12-4 many - CASAREDTQYF TGTGCCAGCGCTAGGGAAGATACGCAGTATTTT
TRBJ1-5 TRBV2 many - CASSDSNQPQHF TGTGCCAGCAGTGATTCCAATCAGCCCCAGCATTTT
TRBJ1-2 TRBV3-1 many - CASSPQGSVYTF TGTGCCAGCAGCCCCCAGGGATCTGTCTACACCTTC
TRBJ2-7 TRBV9 - TRBD2 CASSVGERGSSYEQYF TGTGCCAGCAGCGTAGGGGAGCGGGGGAGCTCCTACGAGCAGTACTTC
TRBJ1-1 TRBV28 many TRBD1 CASSNRGMNTEAFF TGTGCCAGCAGTAACAGGGGTATGAACACTGAAGCTTTCTTT
TRBJ2-3 TRBV12-3/TRBV12-4 many TRBD2 CASSTTSGAITDTQYF TGTGCCAGCAGTACGACTAGCGGGGCGATCACAGATACGCAGTATTTT
TRBJ1-2 TRBV18 many - CASSPSRAGGYTF TGTGCCAGCTCACCATCGAGGGCGGGAGGCTACACCTTC
TRBJ2-1 TRBV6-2/TRBV6-3 many - CASSYTRTSNEQFF TGTGCCAGCAGTTATACCAGGACGAGCAATGAGCAGTTCTTC
TRBJ1-2 TRBV2 - TRBD1 CASSLPDRANYGYTF TGTGCCAGCAGCCTTCCCGACAGGGCTAACTATGGCTACACCTTC
TRBJ2-3 TRBV3-1 many - CASSQEATQYF TGTGCCAGCAGCCAAGAAGCGACGCAGTATTTT
TRBJ2-2 TRBV12-3/TRBV12-4 many - CASTSYKNTGELFF TGTGCCAGCACTTCATACAAGAACACCGGGGAGCTGTTTTTT
TRBJ1-5 TRBV20-1 many TRBD1 CSASLLDRTNQPQHF TGCAGTGCTAGCCTTTTGGACAGGACTAATCAGCCCCAGCATTTT
TRBJ2-7 TRBV4-2 - - CASSQDVTGTGPWEQYF TGTGCCAGCAGCCAAGACGTAACGGGGACGGGACCTTGGGAGCAGTACTTC
TRBJ1-5 TRBV12-3/TRBV12-4 many - CASSPTVANQPQHF TGTGCCAGCAGCCCGACAGTCGCCAATCAGCCCCAGCATTTT
TRBJ1-2 TRBV7-9 few - CASSLSLVGYTF TGTGCCAGCAGCTTGTCGTTGGTTGGCTACACCTTC
TRBJ1-1 TRBV12-3/TRBV12-4 many - CASSFVDGHPNTEAFF TGTGCCAGCAGTTTTGTGGACGGCCACCCGAACACTGAAGCTTTCTTT
TRBJ2-1 TRBV15 - - CATSHGTGSYNEQFF TGTGCCACCTCCCACGGAACAGGATCTTACAATGAGCAGTTCTTC
TRBJ2-1 TRBV18 few - CASSPATNQRVYNEQFF TGTGCCAGCTCACCAGCCACTAATCAGCGGGTTTACAATGAGCAGTTCTTC
TRBJ2-2 TRBV9 many - CASSARDISGELFF TGTGCCAGCAGCGCCCGGGACATATCGGGGGAGCTGTTTTTT
TRBJ2-1 TRBV7-3 - - CASSLSPAYNEQFF TGTGCCAGCAGCTTAAGCCCGGCCTACAATGAGCAGTTCTTC
TRBJ2-7 TRBV12-3/TRBV12-4 - - CASSYVQPEQYF TGTGCCAGCAGTTACGTGCAGCCAGAGCAGTACTTC
TRBJ2-7 TRBV6-1 many - CASSEGSRSTYEQYF TGTGCCAGCAGTGAAGGGAGCCGGTCAACCTACGAGCAGTACTTC
TRBJ2-2 TRBV5-1 - - CASSPQTDATGELFF TGCGCCAGCAGCCCTCAGACGGACGCTACCGGGGAGCTGTTTTTT
TRBJ2-2 TRBV20-1 many - CSARTRGNTGELFF TGCAGTGCACGGACACGGGGAAACACCGGGGAGCTGTTTTTT
TRBJ2-4 TRBV19 - - CASSWQGTKNIQYF TGTGCCAGTAGTTGGCAGGGGACCAAAAACATTCAGTACTTC
TRBJ2-1 TRBV7-3 many TRBD2 CASSFRAGGPRSGEQFF TGTGCCAGCAGCTTCCGAGCGGGGGGCCCGCGATCCGGTGAGCAGTTCTTC
TRBJ2-3 TRBV9 few - CASSVSGGTSTDTQYF TGTGCCAGCAGCGTATCCGGCGGGACCAGCACAGATACGCAGTATTTT
TRBJ2-1 TRBV12-3/TRBV12-4 many - CASGGLAEGGEQFF TGTGCCAGCGGAGGGTTAGCGGAGGGGGGTGAGCAGTTCTTC
TRBJ1-4 TRBV4-1 - - CASSSTGQSVTNEKLFF TGCGCCAGCAGCTCTACAGGGCAATCCGTAACTAATGAAAAACTGTTTTTT
TRBJ1-1 TRBV5-1 many TRBD1 CASSYTDRAEGEAFF TGCGCCAGCAGCTACACGGACAGGGCAGAGGGGGAAGCTTTCTTT
TRBJ2-2 TRBV20-1 - TRBD2 CSARVGSGGANTGELFF TGCAGTGCTAGAGTCGGTAGCGGGGGGGCGAACACCGGGGAGCTGTTTTTT
TRBJ2-7 TRBV4-1 many TRBD1 CASSHYWTGSSYEQYF TGCGCCAGCAGCCATTATTGGACAGGGAGCTCCTACGAGCAGTACTTC
TRBJ2-7 TRBV7-8 many TRBD2 CASSAGFSGSGAYEQYF TGTGCCAGCAGCGCCGGTTTTAGCGGGAGCGGGGCCTACGAGCAGTACTTC
TRBJ2-1 TRBV12-3/TRBV12-4 many TRBD2 CASSLTSRGLAGNEQFF TGTGCCAGCAGTTTAACAAGCCGGGGACTAGCGGGAAATGAGCAGTTCTTC
TRBJ2-3 TRBV20-1 many TRBD1 CSAAGDRGLTDTQYF TGCAGTGCCGCAGGGGACAGGGGGCTTACAGATACGCAGTATTTT
TRBJ2-2 TRBV29-1 - - CSVAGPYTGELFF TGCAGCGTTGCAGGACCTTACACCGGGGAGCTGTTTTTT
TRBJ1-2 TRBV3-1 few TRBD1 CASSQELYRGGPGYTF TGTGCCAGCAGCCAAGAGCTTTACAGGGGGGGCCCGGGCTACACCTTC
TRBJ1-5 TRBV20-1 - TRBD1 CSARKRGGDTRNQPQHF TGCAGTGCTAGAAAGAGAGGGGGCGATACCCGCAATCAGCCCCAGCATTTT
TRBJ1-6 TRBV10-3 - TRBD1 CAISADRGRVPNSPLHF TGTGCCATCAGTGCGGACAGGGGTCGAGTTCCTAATTCACCCCTCCACTTT
TRBJ1-2 TRBV14 - - CASSPSTGDGYTF TGTGCCAGCAGCCCCTCCACGGGGGATGGCTACACCTTC
TRBJ1-3 TRBV9 few TRBD1 CASSVTGDYSGNTIYF TGTGCCAGCAGCGTGACAGGGGACTACTCTGGAAACACCATATATTTT
TRBJ2-3 TRBV12-3/TRBV12-4 - - CASSLRELSTDTQYF TGTGCCAGCAGTTTAAGGGAGCTCTCCACAGATACGCAGTATTTT
TRBJ2-7 TRBV28 many TRBD1 CAKTGKISVQYF TGTGCCAAGACAGGGAAGATTTCGGTGCAGTACTTC